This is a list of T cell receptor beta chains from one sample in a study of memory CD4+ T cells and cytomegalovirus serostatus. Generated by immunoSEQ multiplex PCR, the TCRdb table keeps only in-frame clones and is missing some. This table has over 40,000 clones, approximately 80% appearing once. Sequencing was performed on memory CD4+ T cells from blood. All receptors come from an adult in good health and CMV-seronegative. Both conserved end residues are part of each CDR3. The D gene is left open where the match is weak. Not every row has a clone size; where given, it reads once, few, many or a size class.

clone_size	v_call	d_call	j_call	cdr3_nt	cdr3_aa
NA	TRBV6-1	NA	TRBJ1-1	TGTGCCAGCGGACGGTACACTGAAGCTTTCTTT	CASGRYTEAFF
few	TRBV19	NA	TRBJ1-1	TGTGCCAGTAGTGTCGGACAGCTAAGGACTGAAGCTTTCTTT	CASSVGQLRTEAFF
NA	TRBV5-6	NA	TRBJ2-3	TGTGCCAGCAGCTGGATGGGACACCTCACAGATACGCAGTATTTT	CASSWMGHLTDTQYF
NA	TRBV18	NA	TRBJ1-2	TGTGCCAGCTCACCAGAACTGGGGAACTATGGCTACACCTTC	CASSPELGNYGYTF
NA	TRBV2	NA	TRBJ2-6	TGTGCCAGCAGTGAAGTATGGGGGACCTCTGGGGCCAACGTCCTGACTTTC	CASSEVWGTSGANVLTF
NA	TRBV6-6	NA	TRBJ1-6	TGTGCCAGCAGTTATGGTGGGCATTCACCCCTCCACTTT	CASSYGGHSPLHF
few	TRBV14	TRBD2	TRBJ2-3	TGTGCCAGCAGCCAAGCTCTAGCGGGACGCACAGATACGCAGTATTTT	CASSQALAGRTDTQYF
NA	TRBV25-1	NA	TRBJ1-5	TGTGCCAGCAGTGATCAGACATTCAATCAGCCCCAGCATTTT	CASSDQTFNQPQHF
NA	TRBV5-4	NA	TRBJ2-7	TGTGCCAGCAGCCCTGGGGGCCCTAGCGAGCAGTACTTC	CASSPGGPSEQYF
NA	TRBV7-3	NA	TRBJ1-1	TGTGCCAGCAGCTTAACGGGTGGTTGGGGCCGTCGAACAAACGCTGAAGCTTTCTTT	CASSLTGGWGRRTNAEAFF
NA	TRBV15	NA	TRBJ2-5	TGTGCCACCAGCAGAGTCGCAGGGGAAAGAGAGACCCAGTACTTC	CATSRVAGERETQYF
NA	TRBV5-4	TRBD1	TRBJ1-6	TGTGCCAGCAGCGTGGGACAGGGGGCTTCACCCCTCCACTTT	CASSVGQGASPLHF
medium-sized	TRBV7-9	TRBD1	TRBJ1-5	TGTGCCAGCAGCAGATGGACAGGGGGCAATCAGCCCCAGCATTTT	CASSRWTGGNQPQHF
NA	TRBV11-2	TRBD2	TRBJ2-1	TGTGCCAGCAGCTTCAGACTAGCGGGGACGGGCGATGAGCAGTTCTTC	CASSFRLAGTGDEQFF
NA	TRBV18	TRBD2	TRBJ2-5	TGTGCCAGCTCAAGACTAGCGGAGAGCAGCTCTAAAGAGACCCAGTACTTC	CASSRLAESSSKETQYF
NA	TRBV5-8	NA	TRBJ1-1	TGTGCCAGCATTCTAACCTGGGGGAACACTGAAGCTTTCTTT	CASILTWGNTEAFF
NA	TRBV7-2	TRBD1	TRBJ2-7	TGTGCCAGCAGCTTTTTAGGACGTGGACAGGGTATCTACGAGCAGTACTTC	CASSFLGRGQGIYEQYF
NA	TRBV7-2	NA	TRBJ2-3	TGTGCCAGCAGCTTAGCCCAGCGCGTTGCCGATACGCAGTATTTT	CASSLAQRVADTQYF
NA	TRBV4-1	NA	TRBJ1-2	TGCGCCAGCAGCCAAGGTCAGGCCCGCTATGGCTACACCTTC	CASSQGQARYGYTF
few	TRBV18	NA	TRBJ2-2	TGTGCCAGCTCACCACCGAAGACAGGCGGGGAGCTGTTTTTT	CASSPPKTGGELFF
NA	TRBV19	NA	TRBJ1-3	TGTGCCAGTAGTATTCCACAACAGGGCGGAAACACCATATATTTT	CASSIPQQGGNTIYF
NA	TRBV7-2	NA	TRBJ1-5	TGTGCCAGCAGCTTATCGCAGGACCCCAATCAGCCCCAGCATTTT	CASSLSQDPNQPQHF
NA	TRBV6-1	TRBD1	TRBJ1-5	TGTGCCAGCAGTGCCACCGACAGGGCCGTACAGCCCCAGCATTTT	CASSATDRAVQPQHF
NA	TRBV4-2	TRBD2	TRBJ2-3	TGTGCCAGCAGCCAAGGGGGTAGCGGGGGAAACACAGATACGCAGTATTTT	CASSQGGSGGNTDTQYF
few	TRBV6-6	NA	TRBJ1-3	TGTGCCAGCAGTTACTCGAGTGACATTGGAAACACCATATATTTT	CASSYSSDIGNTIYF
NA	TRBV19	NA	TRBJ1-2	TGTGCCAGTAGTTTCCGACAGCTAGCTAACTATGGCTACACCTTC	CASSFRQLANYGYTF
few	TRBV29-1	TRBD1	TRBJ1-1	TGCAGCGTTGTGTTAGGGACAGGGAACACTGAAGCTTTCTTT	CSVVLGTGNTEAFF
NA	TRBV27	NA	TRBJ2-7	TGTGCCAGCAGTTTATCGGGGACCTCCTACGAGCAGTACTTC	CASSLSGTSYEQYF
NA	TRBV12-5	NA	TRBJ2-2	TGTGCTAGTGGTTTGTTGATGTCCACCGGGGAGCTGTTTTTT	CASGLLMSTGELFF
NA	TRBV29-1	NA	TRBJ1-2	TGCAGCTTCCATGGGTCCTATGGCTACACCTTC	CSFHGSYGYTF
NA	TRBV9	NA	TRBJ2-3	TGTGCCAGCAGCGTAGGACAGGGACTCCCCCATACGCAGTATTTT	CASSVGQGLPHTQYF
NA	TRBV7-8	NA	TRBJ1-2	TGTGCCAGTGAGCTTGGGGAAGTTCCCGTGTTTGGCTATGGCTACACCTTC	CASELGEVPVFGYGYTF